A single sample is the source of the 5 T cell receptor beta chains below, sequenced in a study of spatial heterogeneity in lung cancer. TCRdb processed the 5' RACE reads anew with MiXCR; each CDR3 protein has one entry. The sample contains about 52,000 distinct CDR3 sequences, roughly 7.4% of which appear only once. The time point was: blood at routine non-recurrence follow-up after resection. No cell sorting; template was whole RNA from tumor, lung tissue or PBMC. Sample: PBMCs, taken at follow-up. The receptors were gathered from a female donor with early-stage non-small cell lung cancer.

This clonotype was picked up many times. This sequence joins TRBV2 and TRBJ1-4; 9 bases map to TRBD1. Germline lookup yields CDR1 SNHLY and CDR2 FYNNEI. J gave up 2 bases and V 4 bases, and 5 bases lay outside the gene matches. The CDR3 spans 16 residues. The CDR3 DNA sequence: TGTGCCAGCAGTGTGCCCGGGACAGGGACTAATGAAAAACTGTTTTTT. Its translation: CASSVPGTGTNEKLFF.

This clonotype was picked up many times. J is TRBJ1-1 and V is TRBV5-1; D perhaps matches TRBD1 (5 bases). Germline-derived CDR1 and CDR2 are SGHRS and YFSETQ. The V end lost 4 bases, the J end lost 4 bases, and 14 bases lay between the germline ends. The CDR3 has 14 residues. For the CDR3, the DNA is TGCGCCAGCAGCGCAGACAGCGCCCCCACTGAAGCTTTCTTT. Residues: CASSADSAPTEAFF. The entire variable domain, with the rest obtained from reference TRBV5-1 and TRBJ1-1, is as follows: KAGVTQTPRYLIKTRGQQVTLSCSPISGHRSVSWYQQTPGQGLQFLFEYFSETQRNKGNFPGRFSGRQFSNSRSEMNVSTLELGDSALYLCASSADSAPTEAFFGQGTRLTVV.

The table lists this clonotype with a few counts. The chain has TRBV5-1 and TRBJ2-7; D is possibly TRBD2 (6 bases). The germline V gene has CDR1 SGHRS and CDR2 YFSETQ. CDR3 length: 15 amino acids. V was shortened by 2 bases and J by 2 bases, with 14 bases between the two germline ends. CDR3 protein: CASSFSQDYPYEQYF. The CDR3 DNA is TGCGCCAGCAGCTTTTCACAGGACTATCCCTACGAGCAGTACTTC.

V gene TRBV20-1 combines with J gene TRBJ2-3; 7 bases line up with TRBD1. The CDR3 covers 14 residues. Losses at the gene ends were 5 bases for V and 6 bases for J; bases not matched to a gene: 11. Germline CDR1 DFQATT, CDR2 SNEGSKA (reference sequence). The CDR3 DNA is TGCAGTGCTCAACAGGGGCCACCCGAGGATACGCAGTATTTT. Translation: CSAQQGPPEDTQYF.

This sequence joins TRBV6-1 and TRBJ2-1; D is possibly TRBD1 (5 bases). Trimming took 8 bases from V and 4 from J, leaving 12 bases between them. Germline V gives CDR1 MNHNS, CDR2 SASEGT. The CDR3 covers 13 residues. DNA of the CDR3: TGTGCCAGCTGGGGAAACAGGTACAATGAGCAGTTCTTC. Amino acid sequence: CASWGNRYNEQFF.